What follows are 10 T cell receptor beta chains derived from one specimen sequenced in a study of Graves' ophthalmopathy and Graves' hyperthyroidism. RNA transcripts were the source from which TCR beta CDR3 regions were amplified. First-round RT-PCR employed HTBI primers, with a second-round multiplex PCR after it. TCRdb independently ran MiXCR on the multiplex PCR reads; one entry per CDR3 protein. The sample has 400,000 to 450,000 distinct CDR3 sequences; more than 20% are singletons. The sample taken for sequencing was peripheral blood. The receptor source for this set is a woman younger than 35 with stable Graves' hyperthyroidism.

This clonotype was recorded at least ten times. The gene calls are TRBV11-2 and TRBJ2-7, with D unclear. Germline V gene data show CDR1 as SGHAT and CDR2 as FQNNGV. Trimming pared 5 bases from V and 2 bases from J, leaving 10 bases between. The CDR3 runs 13 residues. CDR3 in DNA: TGTGCCAGCAGCACCCGCCTAGCCTACGAGCAGTACTTC. Encoded protein: CASSTRLAYEQYF.

This clonotype occurred a few times. The V and J genes are TRBV6-1 and TRBJ2-7; D ambiguous. Trimming removed 7 bases from V and 0 bases from J, with 10 bases in between. Per germline, CDR1 MNHNS and CDR2 SASEGT. CDR3 length: 13 residues. This chain's CDR3 is CASTVHSSYEQYF. The DNA of the CDR3 is TGTGCCAGCACCGTACATAGCTCCTACGAGCAGTACTTC.

Only a few counts were recorded for this clonotype. The gene calls are TRBV12-3 or TRBV12-4 and TRBJ2-5; tentatively, D is TRBD2 (5 bases). This CDR3 is built from 18 residues. V lost 2 bases and J 0 bases, leaving 19 bases between the germline ends. The CDR3: CASSLHSLASTYQETQYF. CDR3 nucleotide sequence: TGTGCCAGCAGTTTACATTCTTTGGCTAGCACGTACCAAGAGACCCAGTACTTC.

This clonotype was detected many times. The CDR3 nucleotides are TGTGCCAGCAGTTCCGTACGACTAGCGGGAGCGAATGTAGCAGAGACCCAGTACTTC. Its translation: CASSSVRLAGANVAETQYF. The V gene is TRBV28, the J gene TRBJ2-5, with TRBD2 identical over 12 bases. The CDR3 covers 19 residues. CDR1 is MDHEN, CDR2 SYDVKM, per germline. With 4 bases clipped from V and 4 bases from J, the junction kept 16 bases outside the gene matches. Looking up the rest from reference TRBV28 and TRBJ2-5 gives the full variable domain: DVKVTQSSRYLVKRTGEKVFLECVQDMDHENMFWYRQDPGLGLRLIYFSYDVKMKEKGDIPEGYSVSREKKERFSLILESASTNQTSMYLCASSSVRLAGANVAETQYFGPGTRLLVL.

This clonotype was seen repeatedly, ten times or more. The chain employs TRBV5-1 and TRBJ2-5; 7 bases agree with TRBD1. Germline CDR1 SGHRS, CDR2 YFSETQ. This CDR3 has 14 residues. Unmatched junction bases numbered 2, after V lost 2 bases and J lost 1 base. The CDR3, as DNA: TGCGCCAGCAGCTTCGGACAGGCCCAAGAGACCCAGTACTTC. Translating gives CASSFGQAQETQYF.

This chain connects TRBV4-1 to TRBJ1-1, with no clear D. CDR3 size: 15 residues. Germline CDR1 MGHRA, CDR2 YSYEKL. The V gene lost 0 bases and the J gene lost 0 bases, with 8 bases spanning the gap. Here the CDR3 reads CASSQDLVMNTEAFF. Here the CDR3 DNA reads TGCGCCAGCAGCCAAGATCTTGTAATGAACACTGAAGCTTTCTTT.

The table lists this clonotype with many counts. V is TRBV28 and J is TRBJ2-7, with D possibly TRBD1 on 6 matching bases. The CDR3 sequence is 14 residues long. In germline, CDR1 is MDHEN, CDR2 SYDVKM. V was clipped by 5 bases and J by 6 bases, with 17 bases between them. Here the CDR3 DNA reads TGTGCCAGCAGTCCTCAGGGGATTGTAAGCGAGCAGTACTTC. Residues: CASSPQGIVSEQYF.

This clonotype was seen many times. The rearrangement joins TRBV12-3 or TRBV12-4 to TRBJ1-6, with D possibly being TRBD1 (6 bases). V was pared by 6 bases and J by 5 bases, with 11 bases between. This CDR3 is built from 14 residues. CDR3 sequence (DNA): TGTGCCAGCAGGCTACAGGGTGATAATTCACCCCTCCACTTT. Its protein product is CASRLQGDNSPLHF.

V usage is TRBV28 and J usage is TRBJ2-7; D possibly uses TRBD1 or TRBD2 (5 bases each). The CDR3 runs 14 residues. Germline-derived CDR1 and CDR2 are MDHEN and SYDVKM. V was trimmed by 5 bases and J by 5 bases, leaving 16 bases between them. This chain's CDR3 is CASSTGRVGHEQYF. In nucleotides, the CDR3 is TGTGCCAGCAGTACGGGACGGGTGGGGCACGAGCAGTACTTC.

Many counts were recorded for this clonotype. This chain uses TRBV24-1 with TRBJ2-2, with 7 bases aligning to TRBD1. The CDR3 covers 13 residues. Looked up from germline, CDR1 is KGHDR and CDR2 is SFDVKD. J was trimmed by 7 bases and V by 8 bases; bases with no gene match: 6. In nucleotides, the CDR3 is TGTGCCACCACAGGGGGTTCGGACGGGGAGCTGTTTTTT. Residues: CATTGGSDGELFF.